The rows below give T cell receptor beta chains drawn from one sample of a study of T cells after yellow fever vaccination. Via MiXCR, TCRdb re-called the 5' RACE reads, giving one row per CDR3 protein. This table holds approximately 300,000 distinct CDR3 sequences, roughly 10% found once. Source: CD4+ T cells sorted from PBMCs, taken 45 days after the yellow fever booster vaccination. These receptor sequences come from a man between 18 and 35 years old who received the YFV17D yellow fever vaccine. Each CDR3 is given with its conserved first and last residue. Each record gives: V gene, D gene, J gene, clone size, CDR3 protein, CDR3 DNA. D genes are given only for firm matches. Only some rows state a clone size, as once, few, many or a class for expanded clones.

V: TRBV11-2; D: TRBD2; J: TRBJ2-5; size: few; CDR3: CASSLRTSGGKETQYF; DNA: TGTGCCAGCAGCCTCCGGACTAGCGGGGGGAAAGAGACCCAGTACTTC
V: TRBV18; D: .; J: TRBJ2-7; size: .; CDR3: CASSPPQGLESYF; DNA: TGTGCCAGCTCACCACCGCAGGGGCTAGAGTCGTACTTC
V: TRBV7-9; D: .; J: TRBJ2-3; size: few; CDR3: CATSMDNARIPDTQYF; DNA: TGTGCCACCTCTATGGACAACGCGAGGATCCCAGATACGCAGTATTTT
V: TRBV4-3; D: .; J: TRBJ1-2; size: .; CDR3: CASSQGEGVFYGYTF; DNA: TGCGCCAGCAGCCAAGGAGAGGGGGTCTTCTATGGCTACACCTTC
V: TRBV2; D: .; J: TRBJ1-1; size: .; CDR3: CASSEAGTTWTEAFF; DNA: TGTGCCAGCAGTGAAGCGGGGACGACTTGGACTGAAGCTTTCTTT
V: TRBV20-1; D: .; J: TRBJ2-3; size: .; CDR3: CSARQLSGDTQYF; DNA: TGCAGTGCTAGGCAGCTCTCCGGGGATACGCAGTATTTT
V: TRBV20-1; D: .; J: TRBJ2-1; size: .; CDR3: CSATRPKGPAGQQFF; DNA: TGCAGTGCAACCAGACCTAAGGGACCCGCCGGTCAGCAGTTCTTC
V: TRBV15; D: .; J: TRBJ2-5; size: few; CDR3: CATSQSGTQYF; DNA: TGTGCCACCAGCCAGTCTGGGACCCAGTACTTC
V: TRBV20-1; D: TRBD1; J: TRBJ1-2; size: many; CDR3: CSAPGQGKDYGYTF; DNA: TGCAGTGCGCCTGGACAGGGGAAAGACTATGGCTACACCTTC
V: TRBV12-3/TRBV12-4; D: TRBD1; J: TRBJ1-4; size: few; CDR3: CASSLMGQGNEKLFF; DNA: TGTGCCAGCAGTTTAATGGGACAGGGAAATGAAAAACTGTTTTTT
V: TRBV27; D: .; J: TRBJ2-2; size: few; CDR3: CASKPGHPFTGELFF; DNA: TGTGCCAGCAAACCGGGACATCCCTTTACCGGGGAGCTGTTTTTT
V: TRBV7-9; D: TRBD1; J: TRBJ2-7; size: few; CDR3: CASSNPGQGTYEQYF; DNA: TGTGCCAGCAGCAATCCCGGACAGGGGACCTACGAGCAGTACTTC
V: TRBV6-5; D: .; J: TRBJ1-2; size: few; CDR3: CASFSRFGLHGYTF; DNA: TGTGCCAGCTTTTCCCGATTTGGACTACATGGCTACACCTTC
V: TRBV11-1; D: .; J: TRBJ2-5; size: few; CDR3: CASTQGFQETQYF; DNA: TGTGCCAGCACCCAGGGTTTCCAAGAGACCCAGTACTTC
V: TRBV5-4; D: .; J: TRBJ1-1; size: .; CDR3: CASSLRQHLNTEAFF; DNA: TGTGCCAGCAGCTTGAGACAGCACCTGAACACTGAAGCTTTCTTT
V: TRBV6-4; D: TRBD2; J: TRBJ2-4; size: few; CDR3: CASTYPGGRAKNIQYF; DNA: TGTGCCAGCACCTATCCGGGAGGGAGAGCCAAAAACATTCAGTACTTC
V: TRBV5-1; D: .; J: TRBJ1-2; size: .; CDR3: CASSWTSTGYGYTF; DNA: TGCGCCAGCAGCTGGACCTCGACAGGCTATGGCTACACCTTC
V: TRBV7-9; D: .; J: TRBJ1-4; size: .; CDR3: CASSLEQDEKLFF; DNA: TGTGCCAGCAGCTTAGAGCAGGACGAAAAACTGTTTTTT
V: TRBV7-2; D: TRBD1; J: TRBJ1-2; size: many; CDR3: CASSTGQGGLGYTF; DNA: TGTGCCAGCAGCACCGGACAGGGAGGGTTAGGCTACACCTTC
V: TRBV27; D: .; J: TRBJ2-3; size: .; CDR3: CASSLDWSKQYF; DNA: TGTGCCAGCAGTTTAGATTGGTCAAAGCAGTATTTT
V: TRBV4-1; D: TRBD1; J: TRBJ2-1; size: many; CDR3: CASSRPGQGTYNEQFF; DNA: TGCGCCAGCAGCCGCCCGGGACAGGGAACCTACAATGAGCAGTTCTTC
V: TRBV19; D: .; J: TRBJ2-7; size: .; CDR3: CASSIGAALGYEQYF; DNA: TGTGCCAGTAGTATAGGGGCAGCTTTGGGGTACGAGCAGTACTTC